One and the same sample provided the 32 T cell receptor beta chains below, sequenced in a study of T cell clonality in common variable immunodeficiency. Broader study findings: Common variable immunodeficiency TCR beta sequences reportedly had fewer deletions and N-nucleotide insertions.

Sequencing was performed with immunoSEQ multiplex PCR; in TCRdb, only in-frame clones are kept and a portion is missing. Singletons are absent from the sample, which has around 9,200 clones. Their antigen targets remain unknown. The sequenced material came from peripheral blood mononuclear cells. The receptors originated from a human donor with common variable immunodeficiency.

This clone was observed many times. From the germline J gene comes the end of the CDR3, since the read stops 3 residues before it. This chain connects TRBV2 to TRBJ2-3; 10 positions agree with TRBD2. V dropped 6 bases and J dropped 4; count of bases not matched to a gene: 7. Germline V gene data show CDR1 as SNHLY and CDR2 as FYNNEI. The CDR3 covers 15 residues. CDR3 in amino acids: CASRPYSGGSDTQYF. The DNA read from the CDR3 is TGTGCCAGCAGACCATATAGCGGGGGGTCAGATACG.

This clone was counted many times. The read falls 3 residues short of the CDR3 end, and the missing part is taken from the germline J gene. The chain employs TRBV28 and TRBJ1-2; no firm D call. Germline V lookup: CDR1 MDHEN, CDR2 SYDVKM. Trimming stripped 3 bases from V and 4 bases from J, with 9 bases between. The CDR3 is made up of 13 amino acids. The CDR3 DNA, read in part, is TGTGCCAGCAGTTTCGGCAGCGGCTATGGC. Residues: CASSFGSGYG. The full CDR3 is CASSFGSGYGYTF.

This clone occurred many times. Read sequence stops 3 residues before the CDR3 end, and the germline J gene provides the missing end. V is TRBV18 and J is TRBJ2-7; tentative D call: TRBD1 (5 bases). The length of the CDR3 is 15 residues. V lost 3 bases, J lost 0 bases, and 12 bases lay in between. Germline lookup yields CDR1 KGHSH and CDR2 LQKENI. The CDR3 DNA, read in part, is TGTGCCAGCTCACCGAGAGACAGTCACTCCTACGAG. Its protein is CASSPRDSHSYE. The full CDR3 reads CASSPRDSHSYEQYF. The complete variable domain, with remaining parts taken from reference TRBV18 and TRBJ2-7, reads NAGVMQNPRHLVRRRGQEARLRCSPMKGHSHVYWYRQLPEEGLKFMVYLQKENIIDESGMPKERFSAEFPKEGPSILRIQQVVRGDSAAYFCASSPRDSHSYEQYFGPGTRLTVT.

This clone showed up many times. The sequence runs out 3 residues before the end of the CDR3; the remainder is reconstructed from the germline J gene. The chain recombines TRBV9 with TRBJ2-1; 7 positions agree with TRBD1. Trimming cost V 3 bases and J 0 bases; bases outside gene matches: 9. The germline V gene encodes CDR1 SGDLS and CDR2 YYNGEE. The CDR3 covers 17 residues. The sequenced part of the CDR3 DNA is TGTGCCAGCAGCGCTACCACAGGGGATTACTCCTACAATGAG. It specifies CASSATTGDYSYNE. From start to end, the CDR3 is CASSATTGDYSYNEQFF.

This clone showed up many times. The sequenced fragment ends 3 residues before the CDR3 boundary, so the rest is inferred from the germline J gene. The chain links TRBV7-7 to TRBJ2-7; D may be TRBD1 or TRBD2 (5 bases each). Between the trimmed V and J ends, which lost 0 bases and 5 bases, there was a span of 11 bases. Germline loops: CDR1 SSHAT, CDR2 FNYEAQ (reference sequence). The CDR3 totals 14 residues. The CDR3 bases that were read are TGTGCCAGCAGCTTAGCCCCAGGGAGCGACGAG. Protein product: CASSLAPGSDE. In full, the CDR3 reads CASSLAPGSDEQYF.

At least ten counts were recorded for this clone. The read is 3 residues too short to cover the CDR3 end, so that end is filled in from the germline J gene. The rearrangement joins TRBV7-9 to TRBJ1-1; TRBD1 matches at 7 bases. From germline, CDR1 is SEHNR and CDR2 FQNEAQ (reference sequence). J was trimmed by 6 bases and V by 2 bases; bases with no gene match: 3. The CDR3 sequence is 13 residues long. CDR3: CASSLLGGAEAFF. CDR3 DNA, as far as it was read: TGTGCCAGCAGCTTACTAGGGGGCGCTGAA. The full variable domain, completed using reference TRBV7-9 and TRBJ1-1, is DTGVSQNPRHKITKRGQNVTFRCDPISEHNRLYWYRQTLGQGPEFLTYFQNEAQLEKSRLLSDRFSAERPKGSFSTLEIQRTEQGDSAMYLCASSLLGGAEAFFGQGTRLTVV.

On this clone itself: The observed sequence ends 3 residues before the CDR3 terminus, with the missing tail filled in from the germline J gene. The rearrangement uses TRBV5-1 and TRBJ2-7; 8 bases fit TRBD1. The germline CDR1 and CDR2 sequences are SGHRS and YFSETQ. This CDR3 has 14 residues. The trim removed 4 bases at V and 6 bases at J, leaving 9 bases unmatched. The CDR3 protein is CASSLHCTGGEQYF. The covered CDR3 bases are TGCGCCAGCAGCCTCCACTGCACAGGGGGCGAG.

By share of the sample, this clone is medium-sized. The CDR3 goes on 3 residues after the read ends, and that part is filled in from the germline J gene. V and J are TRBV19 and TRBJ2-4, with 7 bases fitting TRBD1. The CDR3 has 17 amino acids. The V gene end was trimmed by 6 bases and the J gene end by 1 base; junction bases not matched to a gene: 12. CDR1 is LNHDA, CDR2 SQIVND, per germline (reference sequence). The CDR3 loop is CASSEQTGTGAKNIQYF. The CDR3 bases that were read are TGTGCCAGTAGCGAACAGACAGGGACGGGCGCCAAAAACATT.

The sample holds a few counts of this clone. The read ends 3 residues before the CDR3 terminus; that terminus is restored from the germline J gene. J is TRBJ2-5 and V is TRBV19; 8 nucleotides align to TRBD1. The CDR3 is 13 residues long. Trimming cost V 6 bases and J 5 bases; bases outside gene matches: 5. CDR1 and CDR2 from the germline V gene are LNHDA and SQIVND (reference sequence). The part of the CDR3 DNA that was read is TGTGCCAGTAGCAGGGGGCCAGGCGAGACC. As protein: CASSRGPGET. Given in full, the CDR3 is CASSRGPGETQYF.

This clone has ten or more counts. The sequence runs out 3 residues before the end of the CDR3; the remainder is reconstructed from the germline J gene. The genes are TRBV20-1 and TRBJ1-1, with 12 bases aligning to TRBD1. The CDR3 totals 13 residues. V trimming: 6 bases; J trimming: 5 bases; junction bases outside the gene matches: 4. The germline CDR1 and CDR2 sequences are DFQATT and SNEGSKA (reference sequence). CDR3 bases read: TGCAGTGCGTGGGACAGGGGGCATACTGAA. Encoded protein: CSAWDRGHTE. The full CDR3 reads CSAWDRGHTEAFF.

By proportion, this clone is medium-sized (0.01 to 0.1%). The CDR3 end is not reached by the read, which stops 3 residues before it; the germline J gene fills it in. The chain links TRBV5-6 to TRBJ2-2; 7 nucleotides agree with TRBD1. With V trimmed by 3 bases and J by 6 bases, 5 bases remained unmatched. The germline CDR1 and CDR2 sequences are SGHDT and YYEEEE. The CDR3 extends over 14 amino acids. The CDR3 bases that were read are TGTGCCAGCAGCTACGGGACAGTCGCCGGGGAG. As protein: CASSYGTVAGE. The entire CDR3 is CASSYGTVAGELFF.

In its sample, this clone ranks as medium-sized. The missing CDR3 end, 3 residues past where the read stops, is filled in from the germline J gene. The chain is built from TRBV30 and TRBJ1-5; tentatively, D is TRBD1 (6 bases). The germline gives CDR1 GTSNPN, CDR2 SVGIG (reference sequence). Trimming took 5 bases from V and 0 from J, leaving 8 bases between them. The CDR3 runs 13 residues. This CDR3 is CAWARGSNQPQHF. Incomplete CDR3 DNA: TGTGCCTGGGCCAGGGGTAGCAATCAGCCC.

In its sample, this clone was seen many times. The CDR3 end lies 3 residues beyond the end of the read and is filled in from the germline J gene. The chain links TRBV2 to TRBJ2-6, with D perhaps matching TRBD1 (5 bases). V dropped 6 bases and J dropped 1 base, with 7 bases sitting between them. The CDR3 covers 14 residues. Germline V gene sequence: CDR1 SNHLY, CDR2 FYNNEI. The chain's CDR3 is CASRQGSGANVLTF. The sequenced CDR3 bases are TGTGCCAGCAGGCAGGGATCTGGGGCCAACGTC.

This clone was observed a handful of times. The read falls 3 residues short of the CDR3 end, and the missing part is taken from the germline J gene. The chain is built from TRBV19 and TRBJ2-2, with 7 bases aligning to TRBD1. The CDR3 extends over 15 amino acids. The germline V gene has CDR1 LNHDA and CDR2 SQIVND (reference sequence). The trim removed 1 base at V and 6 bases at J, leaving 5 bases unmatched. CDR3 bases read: TGTGCCAGTAGTATAGTGCAGGGGGTAGCCGGGGAG. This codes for CASSIVQGVAGE. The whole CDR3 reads CASSIVQGVAGELFF. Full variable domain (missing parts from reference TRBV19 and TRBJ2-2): DGGITQSPKYLFRKEGQNVTLSCEQNLNHDAMYWYRQDPGQGLRLIYYSQIVNDFQKGDIAEGYSVSREKKESFPLTVTSAQKNPTAFYLCASSIVQGVAGELFFGEGSRLTVL.

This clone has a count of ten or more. The covered CDR3 bases are TGTGCCAGCAGCTTCACGACAGGATTTAATGAAAAA. Protein sequence: CASSFTTGFNEK. The entire CDR3 protein is CASSFTTGFNEKLFF. The gene calls are TRBV5-5 and TRBJ1-4; a weak D match, TRBD1 (6 bases). The sequence runs out 3 residues before the end of the CDR3; the remainder is reconstructed from the germline J gene. Trimming cost V 2 bases and J 4 bases, with 12 bases left between them. Germline V lookup: CDR1 SGHKS, CDR2 YYEKEE (reference sequence). The CDR3 contains 15 residues.

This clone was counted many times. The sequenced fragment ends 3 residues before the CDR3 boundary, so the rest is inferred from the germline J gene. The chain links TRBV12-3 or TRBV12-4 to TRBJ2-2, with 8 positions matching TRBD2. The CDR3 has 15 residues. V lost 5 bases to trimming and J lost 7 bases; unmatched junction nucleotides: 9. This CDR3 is CASSIGLAGSGELFF. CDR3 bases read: TGTGCCAGCAGTATCGGACTAGCCGGTAGCGGGGAG.

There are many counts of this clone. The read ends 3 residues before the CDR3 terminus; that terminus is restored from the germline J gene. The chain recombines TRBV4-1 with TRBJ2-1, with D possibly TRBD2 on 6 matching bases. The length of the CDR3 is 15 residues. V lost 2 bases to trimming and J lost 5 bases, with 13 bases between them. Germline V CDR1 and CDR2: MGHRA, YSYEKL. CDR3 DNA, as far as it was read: TGCGCCAGCAGCCAAACTAGCTACGGGAACAATGAG. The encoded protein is CASSQTSYGNNE. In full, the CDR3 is CASSQTSYGNNEQFF.

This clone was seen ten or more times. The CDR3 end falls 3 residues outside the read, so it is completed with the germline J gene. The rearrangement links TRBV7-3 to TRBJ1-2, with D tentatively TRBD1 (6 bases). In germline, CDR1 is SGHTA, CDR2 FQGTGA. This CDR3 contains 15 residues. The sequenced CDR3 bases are TGTGCCAGCAGCTTCGATTCAACAGGGTTAGAGGGC. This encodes CASSFDSTGLEG. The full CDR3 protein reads CASSFDSTGLEGYTF.

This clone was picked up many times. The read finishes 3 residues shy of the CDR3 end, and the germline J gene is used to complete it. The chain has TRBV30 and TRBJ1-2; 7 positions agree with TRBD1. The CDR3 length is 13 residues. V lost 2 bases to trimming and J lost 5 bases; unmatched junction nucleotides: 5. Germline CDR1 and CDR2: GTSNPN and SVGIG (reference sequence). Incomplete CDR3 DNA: TGTGCCTGGAGTCCAGGACAGGTTTATGGC. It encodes CAWSPGQVYG. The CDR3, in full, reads CAWSPGQVYGYTF.

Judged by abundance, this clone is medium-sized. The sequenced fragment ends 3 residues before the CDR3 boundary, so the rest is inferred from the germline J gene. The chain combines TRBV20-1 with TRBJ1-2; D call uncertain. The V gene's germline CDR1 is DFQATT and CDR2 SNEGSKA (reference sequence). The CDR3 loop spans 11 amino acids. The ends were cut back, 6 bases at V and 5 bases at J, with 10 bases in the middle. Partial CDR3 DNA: TGCAGTGCCCCCCGGCGGTATGGC. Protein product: CSAPRRYG. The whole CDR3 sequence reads CSAPRRYGYTF.

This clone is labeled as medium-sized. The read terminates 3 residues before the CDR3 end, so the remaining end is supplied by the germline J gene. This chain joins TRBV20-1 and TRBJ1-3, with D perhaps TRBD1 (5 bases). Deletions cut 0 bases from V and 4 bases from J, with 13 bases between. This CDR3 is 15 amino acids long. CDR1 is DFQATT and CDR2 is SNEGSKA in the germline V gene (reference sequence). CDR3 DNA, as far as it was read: TGCAGTGCTAGAGATCAGGGTCCGGCCGGAAACACC. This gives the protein CSARDQGPAGNT. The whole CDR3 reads CSARDQGPAGNTIYF.

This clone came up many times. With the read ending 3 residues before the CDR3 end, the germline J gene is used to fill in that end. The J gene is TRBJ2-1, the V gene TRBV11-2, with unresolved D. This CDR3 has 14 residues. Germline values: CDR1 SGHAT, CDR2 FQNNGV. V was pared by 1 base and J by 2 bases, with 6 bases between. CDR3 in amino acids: CASSLGPTYNEQFF. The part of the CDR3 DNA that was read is TGTGCCAGCAGCTTAGGGCCAACCTACAATGAG. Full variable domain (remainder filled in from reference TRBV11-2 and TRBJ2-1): EAGVAQSPRYKIIEKRQSVAFWCNPISGHATLYWYQQILGQGPKLLIQFQNNGVVDDSQLPKDRFSAERLKGVDSTLKIQPAKLEDSAVYLCASSLGPTYNEQFFGPGTRLTVL.

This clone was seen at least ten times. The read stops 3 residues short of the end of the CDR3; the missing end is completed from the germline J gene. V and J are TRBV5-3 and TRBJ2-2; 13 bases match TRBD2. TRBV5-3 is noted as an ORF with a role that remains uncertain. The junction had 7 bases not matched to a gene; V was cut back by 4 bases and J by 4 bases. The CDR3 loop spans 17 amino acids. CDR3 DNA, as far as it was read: TGTGCCAGAAGCCCTAGACTAGCGGGAGGTTGCACCGGGGAG. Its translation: CARSPRLAGGCTGE. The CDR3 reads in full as CARSPRLAGGCTGELFF.

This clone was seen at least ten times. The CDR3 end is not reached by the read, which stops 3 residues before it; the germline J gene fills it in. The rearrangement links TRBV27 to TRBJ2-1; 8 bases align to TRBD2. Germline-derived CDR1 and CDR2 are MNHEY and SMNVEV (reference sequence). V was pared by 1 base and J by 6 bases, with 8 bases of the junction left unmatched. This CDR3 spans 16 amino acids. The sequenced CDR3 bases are TGTGCCAGCAGTTTATTGAGCGGGGGAGCTCTCAATGAG. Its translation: CASSLLSGGALNE. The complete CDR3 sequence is CASSLLSGGALNEQFF.

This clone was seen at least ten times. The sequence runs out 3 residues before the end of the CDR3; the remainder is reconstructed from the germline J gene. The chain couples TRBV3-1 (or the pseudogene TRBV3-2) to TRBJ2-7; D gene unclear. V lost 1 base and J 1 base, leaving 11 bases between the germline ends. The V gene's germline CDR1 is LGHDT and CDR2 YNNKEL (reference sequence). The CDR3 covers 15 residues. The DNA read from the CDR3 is TGTGCCAGCAGCCAAGCGATAGATGATTCCTACGAG. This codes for CASSQAIDDSYE. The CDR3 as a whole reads CASSQAIDDSYEQYF.

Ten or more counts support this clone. The CDR3 spells CSVDQGARGDTQYF. The sequenced CDR3 bases are TGCAGCGTTGACCAGGGGGCTCGGGGAGATACG. The chain links TRBV29-1 to TRBJ2-3, with 8 bases aligning to TRBD1. The read gets to within 3 residues of the CDR3 end, and the germline J gene fills in the rest. CDR3 size: 14 residues. CDR1 SQVTM and CDR2 ANQGSEA come from the germline V gene. After removal of 3 bases from V and 5 bases from J, the junction contained 7 bases not matched to a gene.

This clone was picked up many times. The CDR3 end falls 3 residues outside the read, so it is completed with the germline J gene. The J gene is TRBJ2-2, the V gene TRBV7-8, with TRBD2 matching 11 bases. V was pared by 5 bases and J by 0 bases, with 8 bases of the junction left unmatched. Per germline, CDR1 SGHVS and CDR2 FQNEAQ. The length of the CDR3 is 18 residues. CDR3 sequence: CASSRRVAGGANTGELFF. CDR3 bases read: TGTGCCAGCAGCCGACGAGTAGCGGGAGGGGCGAACACCGGGGAG.

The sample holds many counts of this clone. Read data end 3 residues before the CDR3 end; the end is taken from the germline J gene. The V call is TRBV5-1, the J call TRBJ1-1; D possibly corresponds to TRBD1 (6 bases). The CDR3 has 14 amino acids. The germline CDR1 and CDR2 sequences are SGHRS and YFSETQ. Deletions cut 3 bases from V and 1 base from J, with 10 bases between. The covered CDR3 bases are TGCGCCAGCAGCTCAGGACAGCCGAACACTGAA. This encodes CASSSGQPNTE. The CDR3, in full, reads CASSSGQPNTEAFF.

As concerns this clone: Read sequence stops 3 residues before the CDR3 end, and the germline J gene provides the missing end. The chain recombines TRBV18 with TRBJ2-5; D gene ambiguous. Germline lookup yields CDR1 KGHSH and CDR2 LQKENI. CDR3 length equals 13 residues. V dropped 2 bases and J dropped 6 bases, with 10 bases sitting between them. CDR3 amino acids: CASSPSISQTQYF. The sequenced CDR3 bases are TGTGCCAGCTCACCAAGCATTTCGCAGACC.

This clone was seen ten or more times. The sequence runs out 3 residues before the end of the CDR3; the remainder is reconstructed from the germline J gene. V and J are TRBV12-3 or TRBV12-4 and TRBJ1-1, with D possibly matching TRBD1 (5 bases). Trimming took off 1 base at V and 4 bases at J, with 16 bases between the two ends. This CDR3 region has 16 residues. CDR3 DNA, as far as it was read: TGTGCCAGCAGTTTAGGGGGCCAGGGTAAGGTCACTGAA. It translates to CASSLGGQGKVTE. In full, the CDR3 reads CASSLGGQGKVTEAFF.

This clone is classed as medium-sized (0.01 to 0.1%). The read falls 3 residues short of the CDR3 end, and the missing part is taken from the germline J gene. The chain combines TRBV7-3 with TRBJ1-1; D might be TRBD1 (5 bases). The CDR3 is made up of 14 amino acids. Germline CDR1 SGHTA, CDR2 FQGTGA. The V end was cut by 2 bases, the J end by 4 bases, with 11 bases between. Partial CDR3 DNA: TGTGCCAGCAGCTTATCTCCAGGGCGCACTGAA. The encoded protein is CASSLSPGRTE. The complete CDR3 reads CASSLSPGRTEAFF. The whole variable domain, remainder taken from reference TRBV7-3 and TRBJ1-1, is GAGVSQTPSNKVTEKGKYVELRCDPISGHTALYWYRQSLGQGPEFLIYFQGTGAADDSGLPNDRFFAVRPEGSVSTLKIQRTERGDSAVYLCASSLSPGRTEAFFGQGTRLTVV.

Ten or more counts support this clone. CDR3 residues: CASSLVIAGTGELFF. The covered CDR3 bases are TGCGCCAGCAGCTTGGTGATAGCGGGTACCGGGGAG. This chain connects TRBV5-1 to TRBJ2-2; 7 nucleotides match TRBD2. The read gets to within 3 residues of the CDR3 end, and the germline J gene fills in the rest. V dropped 0 bases and J dropped 5; count of bases not matched to a gene: 4. The CDR3 sequence is 15 residues long. The V gene's germline CDR1 is SGHRS and CDR2 YFSETQ. Drawing the rest from reference TRBV5-1 and TRBJ2-2, the complete variable domain is KAGVTQTPRYLIKTRGQQVTLSCSPISGHRSVSWYQQTPGQGLQFLFEYFSETQRNKGNFPGRFSGRQFSNSRSEMNVSTLELGDSALYLCASSLVIAGTGELFFGEGSRLTVL.